Each of the 14 T cell receptor beta chains below was sequenced from the same sample in a study of blood T cell repertoires in COVID-19. Profiled with immunoSEQ multiplex PCR; TCRdb holds only in-frame clones, not every one. This sample has 200,000 to 250,000 clones, with about 90% found just once. The sequencing sample was made of peripheral blood. The receptor set was obtained from a woman aged 18 to 35 who had recovered from COVID-19.

The chain is built from TRBV5-1 and TRBJ2-2, with 9 bases matching TRBD2. V trimming: 1 base; J trimming: 6 bases; junction bases outside the gene matches: 4. The CDR3 loop spans 15 amino acids. Germline CDR1 reads SGHRS; CDR2 reads YFSETQ. In DNA, the CDR3 is TGCGCCAGCAGCTTGTTAGCGGGAGAAGCCGGGGAGCTGTTTTTT. It encodes CASSLLAGEAGELFF.

The rearrangement joins TRBV6-2 or TRBV6-3 to TRBJ2-7; 14 positions match TRBD2. V shed 4 bases, J shed 0 bases, and the junction held 5 bases outside the gene matches. The CDR3 extends over 17 amino acids. CDR1 and CDR2 from the germline V gene are MNHEY and SVGEGT. CDR3 coding DNA: TGTGCCAGCAGTTCCCCGGGACTAGCGGGAGCCTCCTACGAGCAGTACTTC. Its protein product is CASSSPGLAGASYEQYF.

V is TRBV5-5 and J is TRBJ1-2; D gene unclear. The germline CDR1 and CDR2 sequences are SGHKS and YYEKEE (reference sequence). The CDR3 is made up of 13 amino acids. Trimming took 6 bases from V and 4 from J, leaving 13 bases between them. Here the CDR3 reads CASTHSYSYGYTF. The CDR3 nucleotides read TGTGCCAGCACCCACAGCTATTCCTATGGCTACACCTTC.

J is TRBJ1-3 and V is TRBV12-3 or TRBV12-4; D call uncertain. Trimming stripped 6 bases from V and 8 bases from J, with 14 bases between. The CDR3 length is 13 residues. CDR3 sequence: CASSSPFRDTIYF. CDR3 DNA: TGTGCCAGCAGCTCTCCCTTTCGGGACACCATATATTTT.

CDR3 sequence (DNA): TGTGCCAGCAGCGTAGACGGTTCCGGGGCTAATGAAAAACTGTTTTTT. It encodes CASSVDGSGANEKLFF. The rearrangement joins TRBV9 to TRBJ1-4; unclear D gene. Germline CDR1 reads SGDLS; CDR2 reads YYNGEE. V shed 0 bases and J shed 3 bases, with 12 bases lying between them. The CDR3 has 16 residues.

The chain links TRBV27 to TRBJ2-7, with a tentative D call TRBD1 (6 bases). Germline CDR1 is MNHEY and CDR2 is SMNVEV (reference sequence). V shed 3 bases and J shed 6 bases, with 12 bases lying between them. CDR3 length: 13 residues. This CDR3 is CASSFIQGSEQYF. The CDR3 DNA sequence: TGTGCCAGCAGTTTCATACAGGGTTCCGAGCAGTACTTC.

This clone was seen more than once but under ten times. This rearrangement joins TRBV27 to TRBJ1-2, with 7 bases identical to TRBD1. V shed 3 bases and J 2 bases; nucleotides not matched to a gene: 3. Germline V gene data show CDR1 as MNHEY and CDR2 as SMNVEV (reference sequence). The CDR3 covers 14 residues. DNA of the CDR3: TGTGCCAGCAGTTTGGACAGGCGGAACTATGGCTACACCTTC. Translated, it gives CASSLDRRNYGYTF.

The chain couples TRBV10-3 to TRBJ1-5, with TRBD1 as a possible D gene (6 bases). Germline values: CDR1 ENHRY, CDR2 SYGVKD. With 3 bases removed from V and 7 bases from J, the gap between germline ends came to 13 bases. The CDR3 is made up of 14 amino acids. CDR3 loop: CAISELDSLQPQHF. The CDR3 bases are TGTGCCATCAGTGAACTGGACAGCCTCCAGCCCCAGCATTTT.

V is TRBV18 and J is TRBJ1-4; 7 bases fit TRBD1. The CDR3 runs 15 residues. J was trimmed by 4 bases and V by 6 bases; bases with no gene match: 8. CDR1 KGHSH and CDR2 LQKENI come from the germline V gene. The CDR3 coding sequence is TGTGCCAGCTCTCGAACAGGGGCATATAATGAAAAACTGTTTTTT. This encodes CASSRTGAYNEKLFF.

This chain connects TRBV4-3 to TRBJ1-2; no definite D call. This CDR3 has 13 amino acids. The germline gives CDR1 LGHNA, CDR2 YSLEER. Trimming removed 1 base from V and 6 bases from J, with 9 bases in between. CDR3 DNA sequence: TGCGCCAGCAGCCAAGGTTTCGGGAATGGCTACACCTTC. Its translation: CASSQGFGNGYTF.

This chain uses TRBV3-1 (or the pseudogene TRBV3-2) with TRBJ2-7; D unresolved. The germline V and J ends were trimmed by 0 bases and 2 bases, with 11 bases remaining between them. Germline-derived CDR1 and CDR2 are LGHDT and YNNKEL (reference sequence). This CDR3 is built from 15 residues. Here the CDR3 DNA reads TGTGCCAGCAGCCAAGAGGTGGCCAGTACCTACGAGCAGTACTTC. This codes for CASSQEVASTYEQYF.

The rearrangement uses TRBV7-3 and TRBJ2-4, with D possibly TRBD2 on 6 matching bases. Germline V gene lookup returns CDR1 SGHTA and CDR2 FQGTGA. With 2 bases removed from V and 4 bases from J, the gap between germline ends came to 12 bases. The CDR3 runs 15 residues. This chain's CDR3 is CASSLGGNPKNIQYF. In nucleotides, the CDR3 is TGTGCCAGCAGCTTAGGAGGGAACCCTAAAAACATTCAGTACTTC.

In DNA, the CDR3 is TGTGCCAGCAGCCAAGGCTCAGTCTCCTACGAGCAGTACTTC. Residues: CASSQGSVSYEQYF. The chain is built from TRBV3-1 (or the pseudogene TRBV3-2) and TRBJ2-7; D unclear. The CDR3 has 14 amino acids. V was pared by 1 base and J by 0 bases, with 7 bases between. Germline CDR1 is LGHDT and CDR2 is YNNKEL (reference sequence).

This clone showed up just once. The chain couples TRBV19 to TRBJ1-1, with D possibly being TRBD1 (6 bases). The CDR3 sequence is 13 residues long. Germline loops: CDR1 LNHDA, CDR2 SQIVND (reference sequence). The V end was cut by 7 bases, the J end by 3 bases, with 12 bases between. This CDR3 is CASTDREDTEAFF. The CDR3 DNA reads as TGTGCCAGTACGGACAGAGAGGACACTGAAGCTTTCTTT.